This is a list of T cell receptor beta chains from one sample in a study of T cell responses to AZD1222 COVID-19 vaccine. TCRdb keeps only in-frame clones here, not all; method: immunoSEQ multiplex PCR. Altogether just under 150,000 clones are present, over 85% being singletons, with the ten largest covering under 2%. Specimen: peripheral blood, collected 28 days after the second AZD1222 dose. The receptors stem from an adult who received the AZD1222 COVID-19 vaccine. Each CDR3 is given without its conserved first and last residue.

j_call: TRBJ1-4
v_call: TRBV4-1
cdr3_aa: ASSPKEAYPGEKLF

j_call: TRBJ2-7
v_call: TRBV30
cdr3_aa: AWSTGASEQY

j_call: TRBJ1-2
v_call: TRBV29-1
cdr3_aa: SVALGHGYT

j_call: TRBJ2-7
v_call: TRBV4-1
cdr3_aa: ASSQPTSGRALEQY

j_call: TRBJ2-5
v_call: TRBV7-2
cdr3_aa: ASSSTALGETQY

j_call: TRBJ1-5
v_call: TRBV3-1/TRBV3-2
cdr3_aa: ASSSVRQGHSNQPQH

j_call: TRBJ2-2
v_call: TRBV10-1
cdr3_aa: ASSHTGYPAGELF

j_call: TRBJ2-3
v_call: TRBV7-2
cdr3_aa: ASSLGPVTDTQY

j_call: TRBJ2-1
v_call: TRBV2
cdr3_aa: ASSRWDNEQF

j_call: TRBJ2-2
v_call: TRBV6-5
cdr3_aa: ASSYRPRPNTGELF

j_call: TRBJ2-7
v_call: TRBV16
cdr3_aa: ASSPPFIGYEQY

j_call: TRBJ2-1
v_call: TRBV7-3
cdr3_aa: ASSLGDVNEQF